Listed here is a single T cell receptor beta chain. Its antigen is undetermined. The CDR3 has 13 amino acids. The ends were cut back, 6 bases at V and 3 bases at J, with 11 bases in the middle. CDR1 and CDR2 (germline): LNHDA, SQIVND (reference sequence). This entry belongs to a study of PD-1 blockade in mismatch repair-deficient tumors. Study-level information: Patients had over 10 mismatch repair-deficient cancer types, all previously treated and progressing. Study-level findings and limits: Tumor-resident clones, often undetectable pretreatment in blood, expanded then contracted after pembrolizumab.

All patients were mismatch repair deficient, assessed by either PCR or immunohistochemistry. TCR sequencing covered a few patients who responded to pembrolizumab. Data came from immunoSEQ multiplex PCR; TCRdb stores just in-frame clones and leaves some out. Here the sample spans some 97,000 clones, 82% being singletons. The J gene is TRBJ1-1, the V gene TRBV19; D is ambiguous. This TCR came from an adult with mismatch repair-deficient cancer. The input for sequencing was peripheral blood, taken roughly 35 weeks after starting pembrolizumab. The chain's CDR3 is CASSYYRDTEAFF. In nucleotides, the CDR3 is TGTGCCAGTAGCTATTACCGGGACACTGAAGCTTTCTTT. Looking up the rest from reference TRBV19 and TRBJ1-1 gives the full variable domain: DGGITQSPKYLFRKEGQNVTLSCEQNLNHDAMYWYRQDPGQGLRLIYYSQIVNDFQKGDIAEGYSVSREKKESFPLTVTSAQKNPTAFYLCASSYYRDTEAFFGQGTRLTVV.